The T cell receptor (beta chain) described here comes from a study of cytomegalovirus exposure and HLA in healthy donors. The study, taken as a whole, reports: In a later analysis, CMV-associated beta chains were mostly HLA-associated, it appeared. Some segments of the V type, notably TRBV6-2 and TRBV6-3, were excluded as indistinguishable. For TCR beta chains, V- and J-gene trimming was later linked to a missense DCLRE1C variant. Per published reports, the classifier diagnosed cytomegalovirus status with high specificity and sensitivity.

In the PCR, 60 Vbeta and 13 Jbeta primers were used. Sequenced by immunoSEQ multiplex PCR; TCRdb stores in-frame clones only, minus some. This repertoire shows 150,000 to 200,000 clones, around 75% found once; its top ten account for 4.9%. Comment on this clone: Its antigen is not identified.

The CDR3 is 16 amino acids. Germline CDR1 reads MNHEY; CDR2 reads SMNVEV (reference sequence). The trim removed 6 bases at V and 4 bases at J, leaving 9 bases unmatched. The chain employs TRBV27 and TRBJ2-1; 10 bases map to TRBD2. This clonotype was obtained from a male donor in good health and CMV-seronegative. Sequencing was carried out using PBMCs. CDR3 DNA sequence: TGTGCCAGCAGCCCTCTCAGCGGGGGGGCGTACAATGAGCAGTTCTTC. Protein product: CASSPLSGGAYNEQFF.